The clone carrying this TCR beta chain was observed a handful of times. The CDR3 contains 14 residues. V lost 0 bases, J lost 3 bases, and 8 bases lay in between. Germline CDR1 is MNHNS and CDR2 is SASEGT. The data are from a study of T-cell memory formation after mild COVID-19. Study information: Largely donor-specific sequence clusters came from a couple of donors.

MiXCR, run by TCRdb on the 5' RACE reads, gives a single entry per CDR3 protein. This sample yields 550,000 to 600,000 distinct CDR3 sequences, of which around a sixth are seen a single time; roughly 7.8% belongs to the top ten. This sequence was found in an adult woman who had mild COVID-19 (a few samples of this study predate the infection). Cell type and time point are not known. The rearrangement links TRBV6-1 to TRBJ1-1, with D perhaps TRBD1 (5 bases). Sample: PBMCs or a T cell subset sorted from them (not recorded which). CDR3 in amino acids: CASSEARGDTEAFF. For the CDR3, the DNA is TGTGCCAGCAGTGAAGCAAGGGGAGACACTGAAGCTTTCTTT.